This TCR beta chain was documented in a study of blood T cell repertoires in COVID-19. Study at large: Sites in the United States, Italy and Spain provided acute and convalescent COVID-19 samples. The cDNA or gDNA used as material had been derived from T cells, B-cell-depleted T cells, or PBMCs.

Under the authors' procedure: Reference gene primer amplification gave nucleated cell count estimates. Repertoires were generated with immunoSEQ multiplex PCR, while TCRdb's copy carries only in-frame clones and drops some. V and J calls and clone size are as listed in that table; D and trimming were resolved from the DNA. The top ten hold about 10% of the sample, which has some 130,000 clones, roughly 79% seen once. The sequencing input was peripheral blood. This TCR derives from a human donor in a cohort sampled during active COVID-19.

The CDR3 DNA reads as TGTGCCAGCAGCAGACAGGGGGCAAGATATGGCTACACCTTC. Protein: CASSRQGARYGYTF. The chain carries TRBV2 and TRBJ1-2; 10 nucleotides agree with TRBD1. Trimming removed 6 bases from V and 5 bases from J; junction bases left unmatched: 6. Germline CDR1 and CDR2: SNHLY and FYNNEI. This CDR3 comprises 14 residues.